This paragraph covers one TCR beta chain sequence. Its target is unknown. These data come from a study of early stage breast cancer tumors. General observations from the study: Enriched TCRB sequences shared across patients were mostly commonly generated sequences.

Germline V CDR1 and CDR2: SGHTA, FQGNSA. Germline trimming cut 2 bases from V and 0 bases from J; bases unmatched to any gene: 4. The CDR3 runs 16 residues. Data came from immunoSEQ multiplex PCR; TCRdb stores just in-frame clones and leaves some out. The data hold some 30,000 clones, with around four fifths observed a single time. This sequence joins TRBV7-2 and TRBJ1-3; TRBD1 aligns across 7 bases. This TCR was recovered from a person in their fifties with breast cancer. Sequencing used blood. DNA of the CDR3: TGTGCCAGCAGCTTAACAGGGGCCTTCTCTGGAAACACCATATATTTT. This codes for CASSLTGAFSGNTIYF. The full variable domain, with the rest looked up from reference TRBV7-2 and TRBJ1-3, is GAGVSQSPSNKVTEKGKDVELRCDPISGHTALYWYRQSLGQGLEFLIYFQGNSAPDKSGLPSDRFSAERTGGSVSTLTIQRTQQEDSAVYLCASSLTGAFSGNTIYFGEGSWLTVV.